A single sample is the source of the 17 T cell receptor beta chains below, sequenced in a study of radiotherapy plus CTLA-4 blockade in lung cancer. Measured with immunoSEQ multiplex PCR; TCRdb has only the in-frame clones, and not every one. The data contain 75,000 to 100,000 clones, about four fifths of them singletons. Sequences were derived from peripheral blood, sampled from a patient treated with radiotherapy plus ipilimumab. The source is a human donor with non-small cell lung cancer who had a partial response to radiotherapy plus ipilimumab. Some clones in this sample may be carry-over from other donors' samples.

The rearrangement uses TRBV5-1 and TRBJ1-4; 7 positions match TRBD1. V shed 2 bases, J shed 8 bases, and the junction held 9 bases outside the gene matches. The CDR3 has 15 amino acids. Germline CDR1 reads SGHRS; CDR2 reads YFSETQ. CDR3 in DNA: TGCGCCAGCAGCTTAATGACAGGGAATTCGGAAAAACTGTTTTTT. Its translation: CASSLMTGNSEKLFF. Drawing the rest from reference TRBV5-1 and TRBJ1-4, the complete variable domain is KAGVTQTPRYLIKTRGQQVTLSCSPISGHRSVSWYQQTPGQGLQFLFEYFSETQRNKGNFPGRFSGRQFSNSRSEMNVSTLELGDSALYLCASSLMTGNSEKLFFGSGTQLSVL.

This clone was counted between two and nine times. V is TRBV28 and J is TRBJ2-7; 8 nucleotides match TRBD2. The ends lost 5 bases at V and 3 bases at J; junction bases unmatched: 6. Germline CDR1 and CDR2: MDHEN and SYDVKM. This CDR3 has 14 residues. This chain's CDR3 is CASSPLAERYEQYF. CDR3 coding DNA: TGTGCCAGCAGTCCACTAGCGGAGCGCTACGAGCAGTACTTC.

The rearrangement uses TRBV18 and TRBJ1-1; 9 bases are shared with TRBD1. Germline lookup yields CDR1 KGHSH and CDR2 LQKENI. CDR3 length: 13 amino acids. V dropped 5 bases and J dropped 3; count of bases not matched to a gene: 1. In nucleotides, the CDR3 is TGTGCCAGCTCAAGGGACAGGGACACTGAAGCTTTCTTT. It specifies CASSRDRDTEAFF.

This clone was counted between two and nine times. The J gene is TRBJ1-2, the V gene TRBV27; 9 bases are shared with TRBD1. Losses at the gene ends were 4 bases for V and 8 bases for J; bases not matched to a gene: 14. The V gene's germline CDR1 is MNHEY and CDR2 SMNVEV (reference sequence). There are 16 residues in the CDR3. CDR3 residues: CASSSPRDRDSEGYTF. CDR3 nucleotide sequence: TGTGCCAGCAGTTCCCCCCGGGACAGGGACTCGGAAGGCTACACCTTC.

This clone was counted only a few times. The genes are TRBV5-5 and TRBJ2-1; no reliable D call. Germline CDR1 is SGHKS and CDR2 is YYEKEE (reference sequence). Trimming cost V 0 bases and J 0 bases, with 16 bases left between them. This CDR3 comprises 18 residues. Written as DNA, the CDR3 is TGTGCCAGCAGCTTGGGAGTGAGCGACGCGAGCTCCTACAATGAGCAGTTCTTC. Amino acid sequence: CASSLGVSDASSYNEQFF.

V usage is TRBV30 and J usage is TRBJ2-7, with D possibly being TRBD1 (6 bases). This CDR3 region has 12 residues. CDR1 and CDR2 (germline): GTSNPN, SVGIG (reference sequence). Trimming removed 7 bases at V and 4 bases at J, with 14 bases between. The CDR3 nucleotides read TGTGCCTCAGGGGACACACATTACGAGCAGTACTTC. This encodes CASGDTHYEQYF. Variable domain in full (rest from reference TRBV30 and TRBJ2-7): SQTIHQWPATLVQPVGSPLSLECTVEGTSNPNLYWYRQAAGRGLQLLFYSVGIGQISSEVPQNLSASRPQDRQFILSSKKLLLSDSGFYLCASGDTHYEQYFGPGTRLTVT.

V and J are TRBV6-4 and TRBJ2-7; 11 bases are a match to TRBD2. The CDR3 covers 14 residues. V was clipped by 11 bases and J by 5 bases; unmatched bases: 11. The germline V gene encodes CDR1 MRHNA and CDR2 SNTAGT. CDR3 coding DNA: TGTGCCGGCAATTTAGCGGGAGGGCCGGACGAGCAGTACTTC. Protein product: CAGNLAGGPDEQYF.

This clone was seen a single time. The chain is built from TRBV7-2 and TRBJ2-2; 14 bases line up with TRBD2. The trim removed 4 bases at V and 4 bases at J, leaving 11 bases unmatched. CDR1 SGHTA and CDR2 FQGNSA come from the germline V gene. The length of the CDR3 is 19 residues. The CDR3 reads CASSSRPRLAGGRTGELFF. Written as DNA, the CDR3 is TGTGCCAGCAGCTCCCGCCCCCGACTAGCGGGGGGGCGCACCGGGGAGCTGTTTTTT.

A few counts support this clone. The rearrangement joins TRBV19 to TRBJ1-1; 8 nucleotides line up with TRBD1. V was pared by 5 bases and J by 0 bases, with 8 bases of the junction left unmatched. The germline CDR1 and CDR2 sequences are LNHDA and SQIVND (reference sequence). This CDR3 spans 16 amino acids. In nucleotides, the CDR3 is TGTGCCAGTAGTCGAAGCAGGGGGCGAGTGAACACTGAAGCTTTCTTT. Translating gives CASSRSRGRVNTEAFF. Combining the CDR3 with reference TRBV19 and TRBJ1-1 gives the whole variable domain DGGITQSPKYLFRKEGQNVTLSCEQNLNHDAMYWYRQDPGQGLRLIYYSQIVNDFQKGDIAEGYSVSREKKESFPLTVTSAQKNPTAFYLCASSRSRGRVNTEAFFGQGTRLTVV.

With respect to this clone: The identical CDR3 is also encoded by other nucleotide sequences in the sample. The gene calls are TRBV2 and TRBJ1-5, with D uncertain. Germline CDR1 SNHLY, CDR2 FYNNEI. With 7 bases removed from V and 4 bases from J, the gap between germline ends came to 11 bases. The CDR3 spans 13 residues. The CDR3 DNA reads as TGTGCCAGCACCCGGACTGGAAATCAGCCCCAGCATTTT. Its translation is CASTRTGNQPQHF.

CDR3 residues: CASSVGRAQETQYF. In DNA form, the CDR3 reads TGTGCCAGCAGCGTAGGGCGGGCCCAAGAGACCCAGTACTTC. V gene TRBV9 combines with J gene TRBJ2-5, with D possibly matching TRBD2 (5 bases). Per the germline V gene, CDR1 is SGDLS and CDR2 is YYNGEE. Trimming took off 0 bases at V and 1 base at J, with 7 bases between the two ends. There are 14 residues in the CDR3.

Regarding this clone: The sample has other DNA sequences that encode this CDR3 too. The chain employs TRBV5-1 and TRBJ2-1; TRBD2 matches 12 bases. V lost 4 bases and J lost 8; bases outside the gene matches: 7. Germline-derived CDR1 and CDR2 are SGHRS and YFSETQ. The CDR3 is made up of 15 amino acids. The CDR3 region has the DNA TGCGCCAGCAGCCCCAGACTAGCGGGAGACCATGAGCAGTTCTTC. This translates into CASSPRLAGDHEQFF.

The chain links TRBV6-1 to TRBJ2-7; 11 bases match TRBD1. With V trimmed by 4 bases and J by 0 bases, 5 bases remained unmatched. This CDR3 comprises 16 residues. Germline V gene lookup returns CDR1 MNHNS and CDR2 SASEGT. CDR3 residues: CASSGTGGHSSYEQYF. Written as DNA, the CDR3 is TGTGCCAGCAGTGGGACAGGGGGCCACAGCTCCTACGAGCAGTACTTC.

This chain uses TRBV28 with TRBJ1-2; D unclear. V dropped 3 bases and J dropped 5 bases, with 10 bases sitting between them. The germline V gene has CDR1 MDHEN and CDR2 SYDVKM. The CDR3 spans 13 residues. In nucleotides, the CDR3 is TGTGCCAGCAGTTTGTGGGCCCGGTATGGCTACACCTTC. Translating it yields CASSLWARYGYTF.

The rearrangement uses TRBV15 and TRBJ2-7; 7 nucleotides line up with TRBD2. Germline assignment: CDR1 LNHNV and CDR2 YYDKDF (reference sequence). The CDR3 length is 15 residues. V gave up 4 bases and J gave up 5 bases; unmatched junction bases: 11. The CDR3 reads CATSIRRQGTNEQYF. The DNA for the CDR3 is TGTGCCACCAGCATAAGGCGTCAAGGGACTAACGAGCAGTACTTC.

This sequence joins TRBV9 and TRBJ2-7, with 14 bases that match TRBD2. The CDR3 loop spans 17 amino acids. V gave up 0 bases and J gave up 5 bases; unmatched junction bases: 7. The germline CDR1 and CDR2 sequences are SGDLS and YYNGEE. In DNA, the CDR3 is TGTGCCAGCAGCGTAGGGGGACTAGCGGGGGTCCTGGACGAGCAGTACTTC. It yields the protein CASSVGGLAGVLDEQYF.

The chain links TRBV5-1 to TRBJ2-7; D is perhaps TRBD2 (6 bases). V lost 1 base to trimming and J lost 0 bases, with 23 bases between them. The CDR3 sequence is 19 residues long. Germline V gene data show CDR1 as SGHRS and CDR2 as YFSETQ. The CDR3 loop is CASSLSFRGPGSISYEQYF. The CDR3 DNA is TGCGCCAGCAGCTTGAGCTTTAGGGGCCCCGGGAGTATCTCCTACGAGCAGTACTTC.